What follows are 9 T cell receptor beta chains derived from one specimen sequenced in a study of blood T cells in healthy people across ages. For the second PCR, which ran for about 6 to 11 cycles, a sample-barcoded 5' primer and a J-beta primer mix were used. TCRdb used MiXCR to reprocess the 5' RACE reads, holding one entry per CDR3 protein. The table records more than 1,000,000 distinct CDR3 sequences, 20% to 25% of them present only once. These sequences were also reported in another study, on T cells of mothers and their children.

Sequenced sample: blood. Receptors were obtained from a girl aged 2 to 9 in good health.

This clonotype has a handful of counts. The rearrangement uses TRBV5-1 and TRBJ2-7; 8 bases are shared with TRBD2. There are 15 residues in the CDR3. The germline CDR1 and CDR2 sequences are SGHRS and YFSETQ. V lost 1 base and J lost 2; bases outside the gene matches: 5. CDR3: CASSLIAGGPYEQYF. For the CDR3, the DNA is TGCGCCAGCAGCTTGATCGCGGGGGGTCCCTACGAGCAGTACTTC.

V usage is TRBV3-1 and J usage is TRBJ1-4; D remains ambiguous. CDR1 is LGHDT and CDR2 is YNNKEL in the germline V gene (reference sequence). V was pared by 0 bases and J by 0 bases, with 2 bases between. The CDR3 loop spans 14 amino acids. Here the CDR3 DNA reads TGTGCCAGCAGCCAAGACTCAACTAATGAAAAACTGTTTTTT. This encodes CASSQDSTNEKLFF.

The genes are TRBV29-1 and TRBJ2-3; TRBD2 matches 11 bases. Germline V lookup: CDR1 SQVTM, CDR2 ANQGSEA. The CDR3 extends over 17 amino acids. V shed 2 bases and J 0 bases; nucleotides not matched to a gene: 7. CDR3 loop: CSVELGLAAASTDTQYF. The CDR3 nucleotides are TGCAGCGTTGAACTGGGACTAGCGGCTGCTAGCACAGATACGCAGTATTTT.

The CDR3: CASRPRSTDTQYF. The CDR3 DNA reads as TGTGCCAGCAGGCCTCGGAGCACAGATACGCAGTATTTT. The chain is built from TRBV7-2 and TRBJ2-3; D gene uncertain. The germline V gene encodes CDR1 SGHTA and CDR2 FQGNSA. CDR3 length: 13 amino acids. V was cut by 6 bases and J by 0 bases, with 7 bases left in between.

The V gene is TRBV6-1, the J gene TRBJ2-3; 9 bases line up with TRBD2. The CDR3 loop spans 13 amino acids. CDR1 is MNHNS and CDR2 is SASEGT in the germline V gene. With 7 bases clipped from V and 6 bases from J, the junction kept 5 bases outside the gene matches. The CDR3 region is CASKAGGGDTQYF. CDR3 coding DNA: TGTGCCAGCAAAGCGGGAGGAGGGGATACGCAGTATTTT.

This rearrangement joins TRBV4-1 to TRBJ2-4; D might be TRBD1 or TRBD2, each matching 5 bases. V was clipped by 0 bases and J by 9 bases, with 15 bases between them. CDR3 size: 15 residues. Germline assignment: CDR1 MGHRA and CDR2 YSYEKL. The CDR3 bases are TGCGCCAGCAGCCAAGAAAAGGGGCTAGCTGGCATTCAGTACTTC. Protein: CASSQEKGLAGIQYF.

The V and J genes are TRBV28 and TRBJ2-3, with D unresolved. The V gene's germline CDR1 is MDHEN and CDR2 SYDVKM. The CDR3 is 13 amino acids. Trimming took off 4 bases at V and 3 bases at J, with 8 bases between the two ends. CDR3 amino acids: CASSSPRTDTQYF. CDR3 nucleotides: TGTGCCAGCAGTTCTCCTAGGACAGATACGCAGTATTTT.

The chain employs TRBV7-9 and TRBJ2-3; D is perhaps TRBD1 (6 bases). Per germline, CDR1 SEHNR and CDR2 FQNEAQ (reference sequence). The CDR3 runs to 12 residues. With 6 bases removed from V and 10 bases from J, the gap between germline ends came to 14 bases. CDR3 region: CASRLDRRSQYF. The CDR3 DNA reads as TGTGCCAGCAGACTCGACAGGCGATCGCAGTATTTT.

The V and J genes are TRBV20-1 and TRBJ2-1; 10 bases agree with TRBD2. This CDR3 is built from 16 residues. J was trimmed by 1 base and V by 1 base; bases with no gene match: 4. Germline CDR1 is DFQATT and CDR2 is SNEGSKA (reference sequence). Here the CDR3 reads CSARGPSGSSYNEQFF. CDR3 nucleotides: TGCAGTGCTAGAGGACCTAGCGGGAGTTCCTACAATGAGCAGTTCTTC.